The sequence of this T cell receptor beta chain was determined in a study of blood T cell repertoires in COVID-19 (TCRdb year 2020). As for the study more broadly: Samples covering the acute and convalescent phases of COVID-19 were provided by collaborators in the United States, Italy and Spain. Samples were obtained from the ongoing ImmuneRACE study (first 160 participants) and from 1,254 subjects provided by 6 global collaborators. The repertoires were released in a freely available public database intended as a resource for research on the immune response to SARS-CoV-2. Nearly every sample came with metadata listing a de-identified subject ID, COVID-19 status, age in years and sex. Subjects who had been exposed to COVID-19, were actively infected with it, or had recovered from it provided the deeply sampled blood TCRbeta repertoires that made up the dataset. The prospective study material was composed of cDNA or gDNA derived from T cells, B-cell-depleted T cells, or PBMCs. Where available, HLA class I and class II types were obtained from metadata supplied by the sample provider rather than from assay-based typing. The investigation overall reported the following: How much clinical and demographic metadata was included differed by source and by participant, and the metadata was provided uncurated.

TCRbeta CDR3 regions were amplified from genomic DNA by means of the immunoSEQ Assay, a bias-controlled multiplex PCR. From the authors' description of their analysis: The number of nucleated cells in each sample was estimated from the amplification of reference gene primers within the assay. Sequence reads were collapsed and filtered to measure the absolute abundance of every unique TCRbeta CDR3 rearrangement. For each sample, productive Simpson clonality was calculated by taking the square root of Simpson's diversity index across productive rearrangements. This immuneACCESS table, as held by TCRdb, lists in-frame sequences with V and J called but not all clones. Of the missing ones, under half trace to an unresolved V gene in checked studies; the others have no known cause. The DNA was the basis for D and trimming; V, J and clone size are from that table. For this sample the table gives about 140,000 clones, of which around nine tenths were detected only once. The top ten clonotypes cover 3.5% to 5.5% of the sample.

Collaborating institutions collected whole blood in K2EDTA tubes following their own protocols. For TCRbeta analysis, collaborators shipped samples as frozen whole blood, isolated PBMCs, or DNA extracted from either of those sample types. The germline V gene supplies CDR1 SGHRS and CDR2 YFSETQ. Relative to germline, V is 1 base shorter and J is 0 bases shorter, with 11 bases between their ends. Counted from cysteine to phenylalanine, this CDR3 has 15 amino acids. The only DNA kept is the CDR3, 45 bases in frame from the first base. In regard to this clone: No cognate antigen has been identified for it. No clone much larger than this one lies a single base away; base qualities are absent.

The receptor's source is a woman in her thirties or forties with acute or convalescent COVID-19. The specimen was peripheral blood. The chain employs TRBV5-1 and TRBJ2-7; the D gene is possibly TRBD1, with 6 bases matching. CDR3 sequence: CASSLTPDSSYEQYF. The DNA sequence is given as TGCGCCAGCAGCTTGACACCGGACAGCTCCTACGAGCAGTACTTC. Reference TRBV5-1 and TRBJ2-7 genes cover what lies past the CDR3, so the full variable domain is KAGVTQTPRYLIKTRGQQVTLSCSPISGHRSVSWYQQTPGQGLQFLFEYFSETQRNKGNFPGRFSGRQFSNSRSEMNVSTLELGDSALYLCASSLTPDSSYEQYFGPGTRLTVT.